Listed here are 27 T cell receptor beta chains from one sample, sequenced in a study of shared clonotypes between healthy human individuals. Some clones are missing from TCRdb's copy, which holds only in-frame ones; the method was immunoSEQ multiplex PCR. The sample consists of around 700,000 clones, 73% of them appearing once. Sequences were obtained from memory CD4+ T cells sorted from blood. Noted subset: CD45RA-negative fraction. All receptors derive from a woman aged 25 to 39 in good health.

The rearrangement links TRBV18 to TRBJ2-2; 7 bases are a match to TRBD2. Germline V gives CDR1 KGHSH, CDR2 LQKENI. Trimming removed 2 bases from V and 9 bases from J; junction bases left unmatched: 6. The CDR3 sequence is 14 residues long. In DNA, the CDR3 is TGTGCCAGCTCACCAGGGACTACCGGCCGGGAGCTGTTTTTT. Its protein is CASSPGTTGRELFF.

V and J are TRBV2 and TRBJ1-3; 7 nucleotides match TRBD1. Germline V gene sequence: CDR1 SNHLY, CDR2 FYNNEI. V shed 6 bases, J shed 5 bases, and the junction held 4 bases outside the gene matches. CDR3 length: 13 residues. In DNA, the CDR3 is TGTGCCAGCAGGACAGGGTCTCGAAACACCATATATTTT. Residues: CASRTGSRNTIYF.

The chain joins TRBV10-1 to TRBJ2-7; TRBD2 agrees at 7 bases. The trim removed 8 bases at V and 5 bases at J, leaving 6 bases unmatched. Germline V gene lookup returns CDR1 WNHNN and CDR2 SYGVQD (reference sequence). The CDR3 runs 12 residues. The CDR3 nucleotides are TGCGCCAGCGCGGGAGACGGACACGAGCAGTACTTC. Translating it yields CASAGDGHEQYF.

The chain has TRBV5-1 and TRBJ2-1; 10 bases map to TRBD1. The CDR3 sequence is 17 residues long. CDR1 SGHRS and CDR2 YFSETQ come from the germline V gene. J was trimmed by 5 bases and V by 4 bases; bases with no gene match: 12. DNA of the CDR3: TGCGCCAGCAGCCGACATACCGGGACAGGGGCTGACAATGAGCAGTTCTTC. Translating it yields CASSRHTGTGADNEQFF.

This sequence joins TRBV19 and TRBJ2-2; D is unclear. In germline, CDR1 is LNHDA, CDR2 SQIVND (reference sequence). The CDR3 runs 15 residues. Between the trimmed V and J ends, which lost 2 bases and 4 bases, there was a span of 11 bases. CDR3 nucleotides: TGTGCCAGTAGTATAACCGTTGACGTCACCGGGGAGCTGTTTTTT. Amino acids: CASSITVDVTGELFF.

Points on this clone: This may be a read error: a much more frequent sequence differs by one nucleotide. The chain employs TRBV7-3 and TRBJ1-1; D remains ambiguous. This CDR3 has 13 residues. Trimming cost V 4 bases and J 3 bases, with 9 bases left between them. The V gene's germline CDR1 is SGHTA and CDR2 FQGTGA. As DNA, the CDR3 is TGTGCCAGCAGCTCGCAGGTTGACACTGAAGCTTTCTTT. This encodes CASSSQVDTEAFF.

The chain employs TRBV5-1 and TRBJ2-7; a possible D gene is TRBD1 (7 bases). This CDR3 region has 14 residues. CDR1 and CDR2 (germline): SGHRS, YFSETQ. Trimming cost V 0 bases and J 5 bases, with 12 bases left between them. The CDR3 coding sequence is TGCGCCAGCAGCTTGGGCGGCAGGGGGGACGAGCAGTACTTC. This gives the protein CASSLGGRGDEQYF.

The chain has TRBV29-1 and TRBJ1-3; possibly TRBD1 for D (5 bases). Trimming pared 2 bases from V and 3 bases from J, leaving 14 bases between. The CDR3 is 15 amino acids. Germline V gene lookup returns CDR1 SQVTM and CDR2 ANQGSEA. The CDR3 here is CSVEMRGRGGNTIYF. Written as DNA, the CDR3 is TGCAGCGTTGAAATGAGGGGAAGGGGTGGAAACACCATATATTTT. Supplemented by reference TRBV29-1 and TRBJ1-3, the full variable domain reads SAVISQKPSRDICQRGTSLTIQCQVDSQVTMMFWYRQQPGQSLTLIATANQGSEATYESGFVIDKFPISRPNLTFSTLTVSNMSPEDSSIYLCSVEMRGRGGNTIYFGEGSWLTVV.

The CDR3 protein is CASSLGSAGQETQYF. The CDR3 DNA sequence: TGTGCCAGCAGTTTAGGGTCCGCGGGACAAGAGACCCAGTACTTC. This rearrangement joins TRBV28 to TRBJ2-5; D is possibly TRBD2 (6 bases). The V gene lost 2 bases and the J gene lost 2 bases, with 12 bases spanning the gap. Germline V lookup: CDR1 MDHEN, CDR2 SYDVKM. This CDR3 region has 15 residues.

This sequence joins TRBV11-2 and TRBJ2-1, with a weak D call TRBD1 (6 bases). CDR3 length: 16 amino acids. The ends were cut back, 4 bases at V and 0 bases at J, with 13 bases in the middle. Germline lookup yields CDR1 SGHAT and CDR2 FQNNGV. DNA of the CDR3: TGTGCCAGCAGCTCCCGACAGGCGAGCTCCTACAATGAGCAGTTCTTC. Translating gives CASSSRQASSYNEQFF. Variable domain in full (rest from reference TRBV11-2 and TRBJ2-1): EAGVAQSPRYKIIEKRQSVAFWCNPISGHATLYWYQQILGQGPKLLIQFQNNGVVDDSQLPKDRFSAERLKGVDSTLKIQPAKLEDSAVYLCASSSRQASSYNEQFFGPGTRLTVL.

The chain carries TRBV5-6 and TRBJ1-5, with D unclear. Deletions cut 3 bases from V and 3 bases from J, with 16 bases between. This CDR3 has 16 amino acids. Germline V CDR1 and CDR2: SGHDT, YYEEEE. The CDR3 DNA follows: TGTGCCAGCAGCTCCCGGGAGCACAGCTCCAATCAGCCCCAGCATTTT. Its translation: CASSSREHSSNQPQHF.

The sample holds one count of this clone. The V gene is TRBV5-1, the J gene TRBJ1-5, with 9 bases that match TRBD1. The CDR3 is 15 amino acids. Germline-derived CDR1 and CDR2 are SGHRS and YFSETQ. With 3 bases clipped from V and 4 bases from J, the junction kept 5 bases outside the gene matches. CDR3: CASSYDGQGNQPQHF. DNA of the CDR3: TGCGCCAGCAGCTATGATGGACAGGGGAATCAGCCCCAGCATTTT. The full variable domain, rest sourced from reference TRBV5-1 and TRBJ1-5, is KAGVTQTPRYLIKTRGQQVTLSCSPISGHRSVSWYQQTPGQGLQFLFEYFSETQRNKGNFPGRFSGRQFSNSRSEMNVSTLELGDSALYLCASSYDGQGNQPQHFGDGTRLSIL.

This clone was observed a handful of times. The CDR3 coding sequence is TGTGCCAGCAGTTCCATCTGGGGAGTTCGGACAGATACGCAGTATTTT. Encoded protein: CASSSIWGVRTDTQYF. V is TRBV6-5 and J is TRBJ2-3, with D perhaps TRBD2 (5 bases). The CDR3 contains 16 residues. V dropped 4 bases and J dropped 3 bases, with 17 bases sitting between them. Germline V gene lookup returns CDR1 MNHEY and CDR2 SVGAGI.

The chain carries TRBV7-2 and TRBJ1-5; no definite D call. The CDR3 contains 12 residues. Trimming took 8 bases from V and 4 from J, leaving 9 bases between them. Germline-derived CDR1 and CDR2 are SGHTA and FQGNSA. CDR3 protein: CASSAANQPQHF. DNA of the CDR3: TGTGCCAGCTCGGCGGCGAATCAGCCCCAGCATTTT.

The chain carries TRBV30 and TRBJ1-5; maybe TRBD1 (6 bases). Germline-derived CDR1 and CDR2 are GTSNPN and SVGIG (reference sequence). Trimming took off 3 bases at V and 0 bases at J, with 12 bases between the two ends. The CDR3 has 15 amino acids. This chain's CDR3 is CAWSRGGVSNQPQHF. The CDR3 nucleotides are TGTGCCTGGAGCCGAGGGGGGGTTAGCAATCAGCCCCAGCATTTT.

The chain uses TRBV6-5 and TRBJ1-5, with D tentatively TRBD1 (5 bases). This CDR3 contains 15 residues. V was trimmed by 6 bases and J by 2 bases, leaving 14 bases between them. From germline, CDR1 is MNHEY and CDR2 SVGAGI. The CDR3 DNA sequence: TGTGCCAGCAGCACCATGGGGGGTGGCAATCAGCCCCAGCATTTT. It yields the protein CASSTMGGGNQPQHF.

As regards this clone: The conserved phenylalanine or tryptophan normally closing the CDR3 is absent here, so this likely arose from a read error. No DNA is shown, since the ends of the CDR3 on it are uncertain; the CDR3 is the one TCRdb lists. The V call is TRBV1, the J call TRBJ1-3. TRBV1 is noted as a pseudogene. The CDR3 is 12 amino acids long, termini counted. CDR3 residues: CTSSQASGLGDL.

This sequence joins TRBV7-9 and TRBJ2-5, with TRBD1 matching over 9 bases. This CDR3 spans 16 amino acids. V shed 3 bases and J 5 bases; nucleotides not matched to a gene: 10. Per germline, CDR1 SEHNR and CDR2 FQNEAQ (reference sequence). The CDR3 bases are TGTGCCAGCAGCTTGGGACAGGGATCTTCCAGGGAGACCCAGTACTTC. Amino acids: CASSLGQGSSRETQYF.

In regard to this clone: Given a much more abundant clone one base away, this may be a read error. The genes are TRBV11-2 and TRBJ1-2, with 7 bases that match TRBD1. The CDR3 has 13 residues. Germline values: CDR1 SGHAT, CDR2 FQNNGV. The junction had 1 base not matched to a gene; V was cut back by 4 bases and J by 2 bases. Written as DNA, the CDR3 is TGTGCCAGCAGCTCGGGACAGAACTATGGCTACACCTTC. Encoded protein: CASSSGQNYGYTF.

The V call is TRBV5-8, the J call TRBJ2-5; 12 bases are shared with TRBD2. The germline V gene has CDR1 SGHTS and CDR2 YDEGEE. CDR3 length: 16 residues. The V segment lost 3 bases and the J segment 1 base; nucleotides outside the gene matches: 4. CDR3 loop: CASSWTSGNSQETQYF. The CDR3, as DNA: TGTGCCAGCAGCTGGACTAGCGGGAATTCCCAAGAGACCCAGTACTTC.

In regard to this clone: A much larger clone is a single base away; this may be a read error. The chain combines TRBV13 with TRBJ2-6; D gene ambiguous. The germline gives CDR1 PRHDT, CDR2 FYEKMQ (reference sequence). Trimming removed 1 base at V and 3 bases at J, with 1 base between. The CDR3 is made up of 13 amino acids. In DNA form, the CDR3 reads TGTGCCAGCAGCTTAGTTGGGGCCAACGTCCTGACTTTC. This codes for CASSLVGANVLTF.

V is TRBV11-3 and J is TRBJ2-3; D possibly corresponds to TRBD2 (5 bases). Germline V gene sequence: CDR1 SGHNT, CDR2 YENEEA. Trimming left V 6 bases short and J 4 bases short, with 8 bases between. CDR3 size: 12 residues. The CDR3 region is CASSLSADTQYF. CDR3 in DNA: TGTGCCAGCAGTCTTAGCGCAGATACGCAGTATTTT.

This chain uses TRBV19 with TRBJ1-5; D is perhaps TRBD1 (5 bases). Germline values: CDR1 LNHDA, CDR2 SQIVND (reference sequence). V lost 8 bases and J 2 bases, leaving 22 bases between the germline ends. This CDR3 spans 17 amino acids. The chain's CDR3 is CASRRGPQSRRNQPQHF. The DNA for the CDR3 is TGTGCCAGTCGACGGGGCCCTCAATCTCGACGCAATCAGCCCCAGCATTTT.

This clone has only one observation. The J gene is TRBJ1-2, the V gene TRBV2, with D possibly being TRBD1 (6 bases). CDR1 SNHLY and CDR2 FYNNEI come from the germline V gene. The CDR3 length is 13 residues. V was clipped by 4 bases and J by 8 bases, with 14 bases between them. This CDR3 reads CASSVQQGEGYTF. The CDR3 nucleotides are TGTGCCAGCAGTGTACAACAGGGAGAAGGCTACACCTTC.

This clone was counted between two and nine times. V is TRBV19 and J is TRBJ2-1, with TRBD2 as a possible D gene (5 bases). V lost 5 bases and J lost 6, with 14 bases in between. This CDR3 has 14 residues. CDR1 is LNHDA, CDR2 SQIVND, per germline (reference sequence). As DNA, the CDR3 is TGTGCCAGTAGTCCGGCAACTAGAAGCAATGAGCAGTTCTTC. The encoded protein is CASSPATRSNEQFF.

The genes are TRBV7-9 and TRBJ2-7; either TRBD1 or TRBD2 may supply D (5 bases each). CDR3 length equals 14 residues. Germline V gives CDR1 SEHNR, CDR2 FQNEAQ (reference sequence). Trimming cost V 5 bases and J 5 bases, with 16 bases left between them. The CDR3 region is CASSPLGVSHEQYF. CDR3 DNA sequence: TGTGCCAGCAGCCCCTTGGGGGTATCCCACGAGCAGTACTTC.

The DNA of the CDR3 is TGTGCCAGCACCTTACTAGCGGGAGGCGGGACCGGGGAGCTGTTTTTT. This encodes CASTLLAGGGTGELFF. The rearrangement joins TRBV28 to TRBJ2-2, with TRBD2 matching 12 bases. Trimming cost V 7 bases and J 5 bases; bases outside gene matches: 8. The germline V gene has CDR1 MDHEN and CDR2 SYDVKM. The CDR3 has 16 amino acids.